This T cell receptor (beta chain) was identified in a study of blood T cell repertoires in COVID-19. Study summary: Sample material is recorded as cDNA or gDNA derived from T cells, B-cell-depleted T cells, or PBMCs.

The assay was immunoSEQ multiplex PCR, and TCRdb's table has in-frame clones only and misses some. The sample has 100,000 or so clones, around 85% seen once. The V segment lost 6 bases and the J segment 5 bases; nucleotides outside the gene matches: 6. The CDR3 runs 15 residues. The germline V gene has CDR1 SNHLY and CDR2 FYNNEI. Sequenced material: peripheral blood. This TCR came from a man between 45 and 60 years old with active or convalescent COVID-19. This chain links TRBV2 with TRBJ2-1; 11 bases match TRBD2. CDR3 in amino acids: CASSETSGTDNEQFF. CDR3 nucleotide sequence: TGTGCCAGCAGCGAGACTAGCGGGACTGACAATGAGCAGTTCTTC.